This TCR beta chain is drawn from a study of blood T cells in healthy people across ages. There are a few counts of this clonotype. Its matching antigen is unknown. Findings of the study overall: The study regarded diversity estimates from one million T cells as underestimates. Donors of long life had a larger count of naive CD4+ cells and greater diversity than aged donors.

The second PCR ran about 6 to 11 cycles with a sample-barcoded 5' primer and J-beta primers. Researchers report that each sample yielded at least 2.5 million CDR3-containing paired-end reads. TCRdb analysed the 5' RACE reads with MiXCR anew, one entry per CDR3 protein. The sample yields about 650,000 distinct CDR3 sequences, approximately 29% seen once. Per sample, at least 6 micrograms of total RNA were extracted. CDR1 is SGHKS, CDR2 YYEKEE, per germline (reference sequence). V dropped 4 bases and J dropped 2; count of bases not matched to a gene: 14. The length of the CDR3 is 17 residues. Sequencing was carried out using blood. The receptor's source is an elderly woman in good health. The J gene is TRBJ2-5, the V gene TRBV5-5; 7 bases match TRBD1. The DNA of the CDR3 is TGTGCCAGCAGCCCGCCCGGGACAGCCAGGATACAAGAGACCCAGTACTTC. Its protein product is CASSPPGTARIQETQYF. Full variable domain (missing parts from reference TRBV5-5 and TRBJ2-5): DAGVTQSPTHLIKTRGQQVTLRCSPISGHKSVSWYQQVLGQGPQFIFQYYEKEERGRGNFPDRFSARQFPNYSSELNVNALLLGDSALYLCASSPPGTARIQETQYFGPGTRLLVL.